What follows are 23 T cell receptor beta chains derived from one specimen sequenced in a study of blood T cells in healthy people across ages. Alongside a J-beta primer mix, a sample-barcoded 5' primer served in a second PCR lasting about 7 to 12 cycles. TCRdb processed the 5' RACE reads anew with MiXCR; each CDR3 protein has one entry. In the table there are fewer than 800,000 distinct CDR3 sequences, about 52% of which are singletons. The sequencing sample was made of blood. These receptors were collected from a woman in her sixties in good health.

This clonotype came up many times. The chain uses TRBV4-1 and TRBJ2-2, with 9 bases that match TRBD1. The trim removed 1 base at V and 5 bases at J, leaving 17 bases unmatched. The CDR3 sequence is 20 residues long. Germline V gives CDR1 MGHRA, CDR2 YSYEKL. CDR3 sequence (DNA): TGCGCCAGCAGCCAAGTCCTTGTTTTCGGGACAGGGTTGGGTACCGGGGAGCTGTTTTTT. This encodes CASSQVLVFGTGLGTGELFF.

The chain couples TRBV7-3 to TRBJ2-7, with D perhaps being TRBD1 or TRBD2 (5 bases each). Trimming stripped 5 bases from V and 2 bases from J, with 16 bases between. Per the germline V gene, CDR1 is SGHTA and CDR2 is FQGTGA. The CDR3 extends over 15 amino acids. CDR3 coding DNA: TGTGCCAGCAGCCAGGGTCATGGGACCCCCTACGAGCAGTACTTC. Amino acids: CASSQGHGTPYEQYF.

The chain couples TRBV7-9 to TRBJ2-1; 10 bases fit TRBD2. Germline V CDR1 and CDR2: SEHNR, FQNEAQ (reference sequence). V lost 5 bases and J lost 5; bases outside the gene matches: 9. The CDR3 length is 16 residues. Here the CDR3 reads CASSKLAGGTNNEQFF. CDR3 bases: TGTGCCAGCAGCAAATTAGCGGGAGGTACTAACAATGAGCAGTTCTTC.

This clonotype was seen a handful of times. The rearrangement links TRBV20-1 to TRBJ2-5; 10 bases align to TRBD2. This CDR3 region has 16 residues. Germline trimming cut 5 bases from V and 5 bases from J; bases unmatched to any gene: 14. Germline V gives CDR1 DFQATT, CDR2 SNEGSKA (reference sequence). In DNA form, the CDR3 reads TGCAGTGCTCCGAACTCCCTAGCGGGAGCAGGGGAGACCCAGTACTTC. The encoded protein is CSAPNSLAGAGETQYF.

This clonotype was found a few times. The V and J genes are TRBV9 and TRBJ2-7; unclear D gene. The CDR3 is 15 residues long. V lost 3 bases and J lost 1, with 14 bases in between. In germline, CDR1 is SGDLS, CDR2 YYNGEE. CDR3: CASSADPTRSYEQYF. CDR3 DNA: TGTGCCAGCAGCGCAGACCCGACACGATCCTACGAGCAGTACTTC.

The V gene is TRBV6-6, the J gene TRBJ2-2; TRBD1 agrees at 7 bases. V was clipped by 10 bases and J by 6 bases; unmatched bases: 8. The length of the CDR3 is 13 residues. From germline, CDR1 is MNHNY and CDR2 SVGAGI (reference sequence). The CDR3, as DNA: TGTGCCACCCGACAGGGAGAGGCCGGGGAGCTGTTTTTT. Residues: CATRQGEAGELFF.

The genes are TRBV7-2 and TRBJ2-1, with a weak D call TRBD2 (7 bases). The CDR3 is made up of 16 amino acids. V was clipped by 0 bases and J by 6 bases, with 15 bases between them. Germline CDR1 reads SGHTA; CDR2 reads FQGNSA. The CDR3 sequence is CASSLAGGSRGNEQFF. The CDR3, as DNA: TGTGCCAGCAGCTTAGCGGGCGGGAGCAGGGGCAATGAGCAGTTCTTC.

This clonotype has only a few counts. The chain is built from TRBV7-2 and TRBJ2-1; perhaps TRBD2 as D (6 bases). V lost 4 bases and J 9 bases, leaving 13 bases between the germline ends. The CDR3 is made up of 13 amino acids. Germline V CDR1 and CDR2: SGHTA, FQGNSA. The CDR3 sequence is CASSSSIAAEQFF. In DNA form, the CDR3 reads TGTGCCAGCAGCTCGTCTATAGCGGCTGAGCAGTTCTTC.

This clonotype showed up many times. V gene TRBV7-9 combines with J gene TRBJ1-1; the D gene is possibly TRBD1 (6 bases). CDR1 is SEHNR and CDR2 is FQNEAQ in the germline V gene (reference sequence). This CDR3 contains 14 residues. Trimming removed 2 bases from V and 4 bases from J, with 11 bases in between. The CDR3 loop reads CASSLPGVPTEAFF. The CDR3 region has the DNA TGTGCCAGCAGCTTACCAGGGGTCCCCACTGAAGCTTTCTTT.

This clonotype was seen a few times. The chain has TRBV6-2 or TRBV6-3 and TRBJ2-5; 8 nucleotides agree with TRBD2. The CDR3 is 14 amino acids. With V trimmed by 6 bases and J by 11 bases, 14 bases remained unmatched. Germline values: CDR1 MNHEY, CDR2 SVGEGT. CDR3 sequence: CASRPPQRGNEQYF. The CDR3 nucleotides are TGTGCCAGCAGGCCTCCCCAGCGGGGGAATGAGCAGTACTTC.

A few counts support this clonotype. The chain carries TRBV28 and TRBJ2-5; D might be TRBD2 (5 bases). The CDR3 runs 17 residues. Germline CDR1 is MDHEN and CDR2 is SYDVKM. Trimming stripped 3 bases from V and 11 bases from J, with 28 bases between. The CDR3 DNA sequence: TGTGCCAGCAGTTTCGGGCAGGCGAGTCTGACTGGGAGAGAGCAGTACTTC. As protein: CASSFGQASLTGREQYF.

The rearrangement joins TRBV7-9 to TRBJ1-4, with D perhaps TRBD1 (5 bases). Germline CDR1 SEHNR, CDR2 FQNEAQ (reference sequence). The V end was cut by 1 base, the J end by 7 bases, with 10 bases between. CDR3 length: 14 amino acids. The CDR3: CASSLGGGTEKLFF. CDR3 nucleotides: TGTGCCAGCAGCTTAGGGGGCGGTACTGAAAAACTGTTTTTT.

CDR3 sequence: CASQGQPNTEAFF. In nucleotides, the CDR3 is TGTGCCAGCCAGGGACAGCCGAACACTGAAGCTTTCTTT. The V and J genes are TRBV28 and TRBJ1-1; 7 nucleotides match TRBD1. Germline V gene lookup returns CDR1 MDHEN and CDR2 SYDVKM. V lost 8 bases to trimming and J lost 1 base; unmatched junction nucleotides: 4. This CDR3 is built from 13 residues.

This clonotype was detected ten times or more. CDR3 in amino acids: CASSQEIVWGGGDEQFF. In nucleotides, the CDR3 is TGTGCCAGCAGCCAAGAGATAGTTTGGGGGGGTGGGGATGAGCAGTTCTTC. The genes are TRBV3-1 and TRBJ2-1, with TRBD2 matching over 7 bases. Unmatched junction bases numbered 13, after V lost 0 bases and J lost 8 bases. This CDR3 has 17 amino acids. Germline V lookup: CDR1 LGHDT, CDR2 YNNKEL (reference sequence).

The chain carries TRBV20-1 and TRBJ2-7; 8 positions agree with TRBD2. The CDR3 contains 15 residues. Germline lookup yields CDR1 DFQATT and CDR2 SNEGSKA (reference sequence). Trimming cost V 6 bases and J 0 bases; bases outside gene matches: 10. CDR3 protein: CSAAEAAGGSYEQYF. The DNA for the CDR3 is TGCAGTGCGGCCGAAGCGGCGGGGGGCTCCTACGAGCAGTACTTC.

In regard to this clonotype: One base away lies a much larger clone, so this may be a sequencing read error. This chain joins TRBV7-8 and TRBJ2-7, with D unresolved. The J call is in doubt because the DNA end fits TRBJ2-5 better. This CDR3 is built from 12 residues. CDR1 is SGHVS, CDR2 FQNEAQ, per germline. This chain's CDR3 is CASGFTEETQYF. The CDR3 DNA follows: TGTGCCAGCGGCTTTACAGAAGAGACCCAGTACTTC.

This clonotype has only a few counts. Written as DNA, the CDR3 is TGCAGCGTCGTCGAAATTGGAGGGTTGAGTTTAGCTTTCTTT. This translates into CSVVEIGGLSLAFF. The V and J genes are TRBV29-1 and TRBJ1-1; D not resolved. V lost 6 bases, J lost 10 bases, and 24 bases lay in between. This CDR3 is built from 14 residues. Germline CDR1 is SQVTM and CDR2 is ANQGSEA.

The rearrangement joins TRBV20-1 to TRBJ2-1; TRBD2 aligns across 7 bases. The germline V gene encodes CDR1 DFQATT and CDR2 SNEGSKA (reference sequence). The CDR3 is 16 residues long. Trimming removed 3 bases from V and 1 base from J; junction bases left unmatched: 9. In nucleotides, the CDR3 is TGCAGTGCTAGTGCTGCGGGAGCCCGTTCCTACAATGAGCAGTTCTTC. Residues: CSASAAGARSYNEQFF.

The CDR3 loop reads CSAFQGNTEAFF. As DNA, the CDR3 is TGCAGTGCTTTCCAGGGGAACACTGAAGCTTTCTTT. The rearrangement joins TRBV20-1 to TRBJ1-1, with D possibly being TRBD1 (5 bases). Trimming removed 5 bases at V and 1 base at J, with 8 bases between. The CDR3 totals 12 residues. CDR1 and CDR2 from the germline V gene are DFQATT and SNEGSKA (reference sequence).

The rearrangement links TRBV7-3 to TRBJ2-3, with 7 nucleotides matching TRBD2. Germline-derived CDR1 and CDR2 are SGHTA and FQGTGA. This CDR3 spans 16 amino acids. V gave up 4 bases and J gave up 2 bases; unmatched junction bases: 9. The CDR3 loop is CASSSGASGNTDTQYF. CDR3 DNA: TGTGCCAGCAGCTCCGGGGCCAGCGGGAACACAGATACGCAGTATTTT.

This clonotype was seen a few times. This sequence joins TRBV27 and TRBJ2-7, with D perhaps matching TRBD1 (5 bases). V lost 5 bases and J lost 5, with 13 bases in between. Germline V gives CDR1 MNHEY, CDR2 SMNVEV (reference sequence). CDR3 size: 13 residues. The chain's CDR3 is CASSVQGSDEQYF. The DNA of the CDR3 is TGTGCCAGCAGTGTGCAGGGATCCGACGAGCAGTACTTC.

The DNA for the CDR3 is TGCGCCAGCAGCCAAGTGCGGAGCACAGATACGCAGTATTTT. This codes for CASSQVRSTDTQYF. The V call is TRBV4-3, the J call TRBJ2-3, with D unresolved. Between the trimmed V and J ends, which lost 1 base and 0 bases, there was a span of 5 bases. There are 14 residues in the CDR3. CDR1 LGHNA and CDR2 YSLEER come from the germline V gene.

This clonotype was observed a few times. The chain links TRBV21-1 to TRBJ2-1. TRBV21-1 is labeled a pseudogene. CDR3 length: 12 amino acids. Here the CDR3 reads CASRGSYNEQFF. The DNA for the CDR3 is TGTGCCAGCAGGGGCTCCTACAATGAGCAGTTCTTC.